Shown below are 18 T cell receptor beta chains from a single sample sequenced in a study of beta chain features in type 1 diabetes. cDNA synthesis used the whole RNA isolate, giving expressed TCRB sequences. Clones were read by immunoSEQ multiplex PCR, and TCRdb kept only the in-frame ones, dropping some. The sample lists 300,000 to 350,000 clones; under 8.5% were seen once. The sequenced material came from central memory CD4+ T cells from blood. The receptors originated from a woman aged 18 to 35 in good health.

This clone has a handful of counts. The chain has TRBV2 and TRBJ2-1, with D maybe TRBD2 (5 bases). The V end was cut by 5 bases, the J end by 4 bases, with 15 bases between. Per germline, CDR1 SNHLY and CDR2 FYNNEI. The CDR3 contains 15 residues. CDR3 amino acids: CASSRGELTYNEQFF. The CDR3 region has the DNA TGTGCCAGCAGTCGGGGAGAACTGACATACAATGAGCAGTTCTTC.

This clone was seen more than once but under ten times. The chain uses TRBV27 and TRBJ2-2; TRBD2 agrees at 11 bases. The V gene end was trimmed by 4 bases and the J gene end by 6 bases; junction bases not matched to a gene: 16. This CDR3 region has 19 residues. Germline V gene lookup returns CDR1 MNHEY and CDR2 SMNVEV (reference sequence). CDR3 sequence reads: CASSYFASGRWASAGELFF. The CDR3 bases are TGTGCCAGCAGTTATTTTGCTAGCGGGAGGTGGGCTTCGGCCGGGGAGCTGTTTTTT.

This clone came up a few times. V usage is TRBV5-1 and J usage is TRBJ2-1; a possible D gene is TRBD2 (6 bases). The V end was cut by 4 bases, the J end by 4 bases, with 12 bases between. This CDR3 has 14 residues. Germline values: CDR1 SGHRS, CDR2 YFSETQ. The CDR3 nucleotides are TGCGCCAGCAGCCCGGATGGAGGGTACAATGAGCAGTTCTTC. Translated, it gives CASSPDGGYNEQFF.

This clone was seen a handful of times. The genes are TRBV6-6 and TRBJ1-5; D remains ambiguous. The CDR3 runs 15 residues. From germline, CDR1 is MNHNY and CDR2 SVGAGI (reference sequence). V was shortened by 2 bases and J by 4 bases, with 12 bases between the two germline ends. CDR3 residues: CASSYGSSGNQPQHF. DNA for the CDR3: TGTGCCAGCAGTTACGGGTCATCCGGGAATCAGCCCCAGCATTTT.

V gene TRBV7-2 combines with J gene TRBJ2-6; no clear D. The CDR3 has 13 amino acids. Germline values: CDR1 SGHTA, CDR2 FQGNSA. V dropped 4 bases and J dropped 4 bases, with 5 bases sitting between them. This chain's CDR3 is CASSSWGANVLTF. Written as DNA, the CDR3 is TGTGCCAGCAGCTCGTGGGGGGCCAACGTCCTGACTTTC.

The rearrangement joins TRBV5-1 to TRBJ2-5; 8 positions agree with TRBD2. After removal of 4 bases from V and 0 bases from J, the junction contained 8 bases not matched to a gene. Germline V CDR1 and CDR2: SGHRS, YFSETQ. This CDR3 contains 16 residues. This CDR3 reads CASSPGTRPYQETQYF. The CDR3 nucleotides are TGCGCCAGCAGCCCCGGGACTAGACCCTACCAAGAGACCCAGTACTTC.

The V gene is TRBV4-3, the J gene TRBJ1-3; tentative D call: TRBD1 (5 bases). This CDR3 contains 17 residues. Between the trimmed V and J ends, which lost 0 bases and 0 bases, there was a span of 12 bases. Looked up from germline, CDR1 is LGHNA and CDR2 is YSLEER. Here the CDR3 reads CASSQDHRGHSGNTIYF. CDR3 in DNA: TGCGCCAGCAGCCAAGATCATAGAGGACACTCTGGAAACACCATATATTTT.

This clone was seen at least ten times. This chain joins TRBV27 and TRBJ2-1; D might be TRBD2 (5 bases). Per germline, CDR1 MNHEY and CDR2 SMNVEV (reference sequence). V was clipped by 2 bases and J by 9 bases, with 8 bases between them. This CDR3 spans 12 amino acids. The DNA for the CDR3 is TGTGCCAGCAGTTTAGTCAGCGGTGAGCAGTTCTTC. Translated, it gives CASSLVSGEQFF.

The V gene is TRBV7-2, the J gene TRBJ2-1; the D call may be TRBD1 or TRBD2 (5 bases each). The CDR3 covers 14 residues. The V and J ends lost 3 bases and 7 bases respectively, with 13 bases between them. Germline CDR1 is SGHTA and CDR2 is FQGNSA. CDR3 coding DNA: TGTGCCAGCAGCTTGAGTCGCTGGGGGAATGAGCAGTTCTTC. Its translation: CASSLSRWGNEQFF.

This clone has a handful of counts. V gene TRBV7-2 combines with J gene TRBJ2-7, with 10 bases aligning to TRBD1. CDR1 and CDR2 from the germline V gene are SGHTA and FQGNSA. This CDR3 has 14 residues. The J segment lost 6 bases and the V segment lost 3 bases, leaving 5 bases of the junction unmatched. CDR3 DNA: TGTGCCAGCAGCTTCCGGACAGGGGGAATCGAGCAGTACTTC. Protein: CASSFRTGGIEQYF.

About this clone itself: Relative to the germline gene, one junction end is altered; a read error may explain this. The J gene is TRBJ1-3, the V gene TRBV7-7; 9 bases agree with TRBD1. This CDR3 is built from 19 residues. CDR1 and CDR2 from the germline V gene are SSHAT and FNYEAQ (reference sequence). The CDR3 reads CASSFLGQGMNLSGNTIYF. For the CDR3, the DNA is TGTGCTAGCAGCTTCCTGGGACAGGGAATGAACCTCTCTGGAAACACCATATATTTT.

V gene TRBV2 combines with J gene TRBJ2-5; D is undetermined. The CDR3 consists of 11 residues. From germline, CDR1 is SNHLY and CDR2 FYNNEI. V gave up 5 bases and J gave up 5 bases, with 6 bases separating them. The DNA of the CDR3 is TGTGCCAGCAGTTGGGGTGAGACCCAGTACTTC. This sequence encodes CASSWGETQYF.

The table lists this clone with a few counts. The J gene is TRBJ2-1, the V gene TRBV29-1; 7 bases align to TRBD2. CDR3 length equals 13 residues. CDR1 is SQVTM, CDR2 ANQGSEA, per germline. The trim removed 7 bases at V and 7 bases at J, leaving 10 bases unmatched. CDR3 DNA: TGCAGCGGTTACGGGACTAAATCAAATGAGCAGTTCTTC. Its protein is CSGYGTKSNEQFF.

As regards this clone: Other DNA sequences from this sample encode an identical CDR3 as well. J is TRBJ2-3 and V is TRBV4-3, with a weak D call TRBD2 (6 bases). This CDR3 is built from 13 residues. Trimming removed 1 base from V and 5 bases from J, with 7 bases in between. In germline, CDR1 is LGHNA, CDR2 YSLEER. The CDR3 loop reads CASSQGGVDTQYF. In nucleotides, the CDR3 is TGCGCCAGCAGCCAAGGGGGGGTAGATACGCAGTATTTT.

This clone was seen more than once but under ten times. The gene calls are TRBV5-6 and TRBJ2-1; D is possibly TRBD2 (6 bases). Germline V gene sequence: CDR1 SGHDT, CDR2 YYEEEE. With 4 bases removed from V and 3 bases from J, the gap between germline ends came to 8 bases. This CDR3 has 13 amino acids. CDR3 in amino acids: CASSRTNYNEQFF. The CDR3, as DNA: TGTGCCAGCAGCAGGACTAACTACAATGAGCAGTTCTTC.

This chain links TRBV6-7 with TRBJ2-1; D is possibly TRBD2 (6 bases). TRBV6-7 is an ORF, with its function uncertain. The CDR3 runs to 18 residues. V gave up 6 bases and J gave up 0 bases, with 21 bases separating them. The chain's CDR3 is CASRPQVGDLPSYNEQFF. The CDR3 DNA follows: TGTGCCAGCAGACCTCAGGTTGGGGACTTGCCCTCCTACAATGAGCAGTTCTTC.

This clone was recorded a few times. The V gene is TRBV6-1, the J gene TRBJ2-2; D might be TRBD2 (5 bases). The V end was cut by 5 bases, the J end by 5 bases, with 12 bases between. Germline values: CDR1 MNHNS, CDR2 SASEGT. CDR3 length: 14 amino acids. DNA for the CDR3: TGTGCCAGCAGTCGACACGGGGAGACCGGGGAGCTGTTTTTT. Its translation: CASSRHGETGELFF.

This clone was seen a handful of times. The chain's CDR3 is CATSEGSYEQYF. For the CDR3, the DNA is TGTGCCACTTCAGAGGGCTCCTACGAGCAGTACTTC. V is TRBV6-6 and J is TRBJ2-7, with D possibly being TRBD2 (5 bases). From germline, CDR1 is MNHNY and CDR2 SVGAGI (reference sequence). The germline V and J ends were trimmed by 10 bases and 0 bases, with 10 bases remaining between them. The CDR3 extends over 12 amino acids.